This entry describes one T cell receptor (beta chain). TCRdb's copy holds only in-frame clones and misses some; the assay was immunoSEQ multiplex PCR. The sample holds about 48,000 clones; about 84% are singletons and the top ten take just over 4%. These data originate in a study of T cells in tumors after PD-1 blockade. Turning to the study itself: Patients had no prior checkpoint blockade, systemic immunosuppressants, or anti-cancer therapy within 4 weeks. Mean per blood sample: 113,528 templates (roughly 22,000-270,000), 36,536 unique clonotypes.

The CDR3 contains 15 residues. Germline V gene sequence: CDR1 SGHRS, CDR2 YFSETQ. Trimming removed 7 bases from V and 2 bases from J; junction bases left unmatched: 7. The specimen comprised PBMCs, sampled before anti-PD-1 treatment. V and J are TRBV5-1 and TRBJ2-2; 8 bases line up with TRBD2. This receptor was taken from a human donor with basal cell carcinoma. CDR3 bases: TGCGCCAGCTGGCTAGCGGGCGTTAACACCGGGGAGCTGTTTTTT. It is translated as CASWLAGVNTGELFF.